This TCR beta chain originates from a study of blood T cell repertoires in COVID-19 (dated by TCRdb to about 2020). A note on the overall study: Recovered participants in ImmuneRACE Cohort 3 were defined as having two consecutive negative NP/OP PCR tests, clearance from a healthcare professional, or resolution of symptoms. Collaborator samples came from the United States, Italy and Spain and covered acute and convalescent phases of COVID-19. The prospective study material was composed of cDNA or gDNA derived from T cells, B-cell-depleted T cells, or PBMCs. Deeply sampled blood TCRbeta repertoires from subjects exposed to, actively infected with, or recovered from COVID-19 were included in the dataset. A freely available public database, intended as a resource for researchers studying the immune response to SARS-CoV-2, is where the repertoires were released. Samples were obtained from the ongoing ImmuneRACE study (first 160 participants) and from 1,254 subjects provided by 6 global collaborators. The sample metadata nearly always contained a de-identified subject ID, COVID-19 status, age in years and sex. Where HLA class I and class II types were available, the types were taken from metadata supplied by the sample provider, not from assay-based typing.

Overall study outcomes, separate from this receptor: Clinical and demographic metadata were provided uncurated, with the amount varying by source and participant.

In the prospective study, participants were roughly 18 to 95 years old, resided in approximately 25 geographic areas of the United States, and were enrolled through a virtual design. To assign participants to cohorts, the prospective study relied on clinical history that participants themselves reported in a screening survey and a study questionnaire. Each participant in the prospective study had whole blood, serum and a nasopharyngeal or oropharyngeal swab collected by mobile phlebotomists. Participants in the prospective study had the option to provide additional blood draws and questionnaires over a roughly 2-month period. Blood samples from the prospective study were shipped frozen or at room temperature prior to DNA extraction. CDR1 and CDR2 were assigned from the germline V gene (reference sequence) as LNHDA and SQIVND. The CDR3 numbers 13 residues from cysteine through phenylalanine. The CDR3 DNA has 39 bases and is translated from base 1. V is clipped by 3 bases and J by 4 bases, and the sequence between their germline boundaries is 9 bases long.

This clone has only a few counts. Its antigen specificity is not known. No base qualities exist here, and no much larger clone lies one base off it. TCRbeta CDR3 regions were amplified from genomic DNA using the immunoSEQ Assay, a bias-controlled multiplex PCR. In the source study's methods: The number of nucleated cells in each sample was estimated by amplification of reference gene primers within the assay. To quantify the absolute abundance of each unique TCRbeta CDR3 rearrangement, sequence reads were collapsed and filtered. For each sample, productive Simpson clonality was calculated as the square root of Simpson's diversity index over productive rearrangements. Here the immuneACCESS table is served through TCRdb, limited to in-frame sequences with V and J called. Missing clones are a known gap in these copies; in checked studies unresolved V genes cover under half, and the rest lacks a known reason. Clone size and the V and J calls come from that table; the DNA yielded D and trimming. This sample is represented by approximately 240,000 clones; about 90% of them were singletons. Jointly, the top ten make up 3.1% of the sample.

In this chain, TRBV19 is recombined with TRBJ1-2; possibly the D gene is TRBD1, per 5 matching bases. Material for sequencing was PBMCs or T cells enriched from blood (not recorded which). The TCR was taken from a woman aged 50 to 65 in a cohort exposed to, infected with or recovered from COVID-19 (not recorded which). The CDR3 protein: CASSMWGTYGYTF. The bases read TGTGCCAGTAGTATGTGGGGCACCTATGGCTACACCTTC.